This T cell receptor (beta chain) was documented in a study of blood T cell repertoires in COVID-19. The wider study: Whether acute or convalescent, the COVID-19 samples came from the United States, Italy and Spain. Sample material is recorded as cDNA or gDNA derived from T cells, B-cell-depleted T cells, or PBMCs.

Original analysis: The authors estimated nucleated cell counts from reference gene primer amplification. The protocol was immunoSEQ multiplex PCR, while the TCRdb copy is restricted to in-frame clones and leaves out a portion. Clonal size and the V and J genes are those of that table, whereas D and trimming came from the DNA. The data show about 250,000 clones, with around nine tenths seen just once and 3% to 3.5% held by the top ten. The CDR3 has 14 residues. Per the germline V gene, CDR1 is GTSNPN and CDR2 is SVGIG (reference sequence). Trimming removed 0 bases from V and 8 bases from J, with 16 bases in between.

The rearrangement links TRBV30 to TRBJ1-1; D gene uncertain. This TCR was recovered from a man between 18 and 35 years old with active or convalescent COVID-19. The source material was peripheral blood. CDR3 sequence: CAWSVGGSRLEAFF. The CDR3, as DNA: TGTGCCTGGAGTGTAGGAGGGTCTAGACTCGAAGCTTTCTTT. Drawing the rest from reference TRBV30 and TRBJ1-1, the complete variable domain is SQTIHQWPATLVQPVGSPLSLECTVEGTSNPNLYWYRQAAGRGLQLLFYSVGIGQISSEVPQNLSASRPQDRQFILSSKKLLLSDSGFYLCAWSVGGSRLEAFFGQGTRLTVV.